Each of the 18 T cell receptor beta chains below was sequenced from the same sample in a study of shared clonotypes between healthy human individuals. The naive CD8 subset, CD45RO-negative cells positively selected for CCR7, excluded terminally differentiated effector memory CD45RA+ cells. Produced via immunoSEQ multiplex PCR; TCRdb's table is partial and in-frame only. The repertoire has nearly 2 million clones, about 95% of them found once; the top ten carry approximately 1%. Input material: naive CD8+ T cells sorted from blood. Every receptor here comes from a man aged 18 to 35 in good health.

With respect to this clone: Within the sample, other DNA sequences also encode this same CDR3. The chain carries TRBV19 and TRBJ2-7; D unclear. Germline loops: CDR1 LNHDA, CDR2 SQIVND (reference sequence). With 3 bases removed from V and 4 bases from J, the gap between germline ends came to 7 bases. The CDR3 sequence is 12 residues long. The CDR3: CASSMDGYEQYF. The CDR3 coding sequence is TGTGCCAGTAGTATGGATGGGTACGAGCAGTACTTC.

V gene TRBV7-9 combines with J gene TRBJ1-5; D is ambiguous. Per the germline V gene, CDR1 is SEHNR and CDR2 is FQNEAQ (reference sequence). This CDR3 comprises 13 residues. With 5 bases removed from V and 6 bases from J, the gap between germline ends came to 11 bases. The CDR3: CASSSGYGQPQHF. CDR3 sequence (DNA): TGTGCCAGCAGCAGTGGGTATGGTCAGCCCCAGCATTTT. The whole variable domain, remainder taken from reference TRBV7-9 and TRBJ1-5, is DTGVSQNPRHKITKRGQNVTFRCDPISEHNRLYWYRQTLGQGPEFLTYFQNEAQLEKSRLLSDRFSAERPKGSFSTLEIQRTEQGDSAMYLCASSSGYGQPQHFGDGTRLSIL.

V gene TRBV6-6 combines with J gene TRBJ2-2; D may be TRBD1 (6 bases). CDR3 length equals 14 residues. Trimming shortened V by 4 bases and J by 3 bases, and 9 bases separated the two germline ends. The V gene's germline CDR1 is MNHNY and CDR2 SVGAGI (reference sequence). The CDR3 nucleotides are TGTGCCAGCAGTTTGGGGGCAGACACCGGGGAGCTGTTTTTT. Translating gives CASSLGADTGELFF.

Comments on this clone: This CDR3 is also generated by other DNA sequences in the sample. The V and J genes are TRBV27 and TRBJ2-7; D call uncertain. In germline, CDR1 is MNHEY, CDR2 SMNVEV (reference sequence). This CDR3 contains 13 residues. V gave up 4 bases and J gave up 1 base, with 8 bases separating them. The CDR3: CASSYKSSYEQYF. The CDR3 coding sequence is TGTGCCAGCAGTTACAAGTCGTCCTACGAGCAGTACTTC.

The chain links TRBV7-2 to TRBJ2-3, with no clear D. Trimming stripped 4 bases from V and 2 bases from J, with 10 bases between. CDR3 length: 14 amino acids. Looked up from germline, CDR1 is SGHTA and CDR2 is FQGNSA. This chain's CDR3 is CASSSSRVTDTQYF. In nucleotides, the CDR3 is TGTGCCAGCAGCTCCAGCCGGGTCACAGATACGCAGTATTTT.

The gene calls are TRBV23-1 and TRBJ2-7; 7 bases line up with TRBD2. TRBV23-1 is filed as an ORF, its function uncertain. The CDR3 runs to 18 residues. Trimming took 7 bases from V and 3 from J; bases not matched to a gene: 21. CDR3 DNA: TGCGCCAGCACTGGCGACCGGGGGACGGGAACTAGCGACTACGAGCAGTACTTC. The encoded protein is CASTGDRGTGTSDYEQYF.

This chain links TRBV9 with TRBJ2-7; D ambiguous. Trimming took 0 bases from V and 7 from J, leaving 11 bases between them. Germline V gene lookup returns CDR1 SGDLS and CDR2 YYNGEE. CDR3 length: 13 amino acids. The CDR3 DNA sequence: TGTGCCAGCAGCGTAGTGCCCTTTGGAGAGCAGTACTTC. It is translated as CASSVVPFGEQYF.

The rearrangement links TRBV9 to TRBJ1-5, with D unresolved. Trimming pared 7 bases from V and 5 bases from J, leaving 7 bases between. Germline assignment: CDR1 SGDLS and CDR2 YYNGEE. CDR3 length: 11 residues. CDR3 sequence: CASGSDQPQHF. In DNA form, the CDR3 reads TGTGCCAGCGGCAGCGATCAGCCCCAGCATTTT.

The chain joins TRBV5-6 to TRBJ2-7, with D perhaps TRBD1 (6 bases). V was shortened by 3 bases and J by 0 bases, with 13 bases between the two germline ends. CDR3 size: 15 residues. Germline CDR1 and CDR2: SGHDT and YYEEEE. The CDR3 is CASSSTRTASYEQYF. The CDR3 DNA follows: TGTGCCAGCAGCTCGACAAGGACAGCCTCCTACGAGCAGTACTTC.

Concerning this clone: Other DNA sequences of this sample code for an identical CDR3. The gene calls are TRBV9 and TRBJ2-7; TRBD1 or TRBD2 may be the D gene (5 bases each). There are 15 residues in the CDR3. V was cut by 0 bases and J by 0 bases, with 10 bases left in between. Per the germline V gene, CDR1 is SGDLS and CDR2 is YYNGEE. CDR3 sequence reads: CASSVGDGASYEQYF. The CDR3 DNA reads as TGTGCCAGCAGCGTAGGGGACGGCGCCTCCTACGAGCAGTACTTC.

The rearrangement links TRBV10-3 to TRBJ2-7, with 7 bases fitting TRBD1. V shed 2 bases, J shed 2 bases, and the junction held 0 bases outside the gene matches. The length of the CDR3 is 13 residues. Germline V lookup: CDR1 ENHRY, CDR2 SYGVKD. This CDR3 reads CAISETGAYEQYF. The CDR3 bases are TGTGCCATCAGTGAGACAGGGGCCTACGAGCAGTACTTC.

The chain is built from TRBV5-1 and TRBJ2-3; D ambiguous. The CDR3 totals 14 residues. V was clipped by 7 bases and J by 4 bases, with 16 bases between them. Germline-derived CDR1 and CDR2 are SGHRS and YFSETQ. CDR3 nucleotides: TGCGCCAGCTGTCGTCGTGCCCCGGCAGATACGCAGTATTTT. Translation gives CASCRRAPADTQYF. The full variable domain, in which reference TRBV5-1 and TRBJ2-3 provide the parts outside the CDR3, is KAGVTQTPRYLIKTRGQQVTLSCSPISGHRSVSWYQQTPGQGLQFLFEYFSETQRNKGNFPGRFSGRQFSNSRSEMNVSTLELGDSALYLCASCRRAPADTQYFGPGTRLTVL.

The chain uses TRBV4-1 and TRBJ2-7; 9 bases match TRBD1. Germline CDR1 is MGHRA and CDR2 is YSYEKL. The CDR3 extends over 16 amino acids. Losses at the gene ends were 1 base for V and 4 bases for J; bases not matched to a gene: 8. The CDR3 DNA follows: TGCGCCAGCAGCCAAGTCATGACAGGGGGGTTGTACGAGCAGTACTTC. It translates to CASSQVMTGGLYEQYF.

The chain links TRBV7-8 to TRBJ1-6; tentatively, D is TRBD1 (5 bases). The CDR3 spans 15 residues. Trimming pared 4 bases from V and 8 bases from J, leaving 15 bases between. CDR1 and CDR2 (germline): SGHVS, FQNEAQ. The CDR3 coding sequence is TGTGCCAGCAGCTCGCAGGGTGAGCAGGATTCACCCCTCCACTTT. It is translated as CASSSQGEQDSPLHF.

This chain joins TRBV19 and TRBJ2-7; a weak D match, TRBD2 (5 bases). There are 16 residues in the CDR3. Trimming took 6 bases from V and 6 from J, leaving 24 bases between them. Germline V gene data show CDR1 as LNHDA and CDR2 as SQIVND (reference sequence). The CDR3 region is CASSLWLTEGLGEQYF. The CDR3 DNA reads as TGTGCCAGTAGCCTATGGCTAACTGAGGGCCTTGGCGAGCAGTACTTC. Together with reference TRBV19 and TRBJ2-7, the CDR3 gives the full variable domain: DGGITQSPKYLFRKEGQNVTLSCEQNLNHDAMYWYRQDPGQGLRLIYYSQIVNDFQKGDIAEGYSVSREKKESFPLTVTSAQKNPTAFYLCASSLWLTEGLGEQYFGPGTRLTVT.

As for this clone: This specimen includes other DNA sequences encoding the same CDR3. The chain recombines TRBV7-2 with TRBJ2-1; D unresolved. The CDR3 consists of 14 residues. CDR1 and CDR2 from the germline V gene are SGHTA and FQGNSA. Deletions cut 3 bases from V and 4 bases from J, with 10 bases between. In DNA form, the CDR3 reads TGTGCCAGCAGCTTGAGTGGACCTTACAATGAGCAGTTCTTC. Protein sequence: CASSLSGPYNEQFF.

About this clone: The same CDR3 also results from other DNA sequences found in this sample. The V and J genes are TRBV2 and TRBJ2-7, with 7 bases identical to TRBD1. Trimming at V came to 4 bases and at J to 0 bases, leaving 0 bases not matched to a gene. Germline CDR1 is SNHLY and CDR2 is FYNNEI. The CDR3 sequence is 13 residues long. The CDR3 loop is CASSGTGSYEQYF. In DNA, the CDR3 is TGTGCCAGCAGTGGGACAGGCTCCTACGAGCAGTACTTC.

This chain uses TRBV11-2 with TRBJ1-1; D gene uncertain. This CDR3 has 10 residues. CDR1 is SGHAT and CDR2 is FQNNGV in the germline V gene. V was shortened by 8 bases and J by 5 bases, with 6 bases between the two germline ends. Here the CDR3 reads CASERTEAFF. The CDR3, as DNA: TGTGCCAGCGAGAGGACTGAAGCTTTCTTT.